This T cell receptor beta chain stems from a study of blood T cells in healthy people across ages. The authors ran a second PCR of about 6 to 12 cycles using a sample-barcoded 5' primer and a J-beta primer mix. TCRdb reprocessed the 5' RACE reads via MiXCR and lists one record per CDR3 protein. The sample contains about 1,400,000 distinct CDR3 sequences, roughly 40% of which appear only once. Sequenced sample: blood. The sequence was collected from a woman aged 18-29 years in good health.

CDR3 sequence (DNA): TGTGCCAGCAGTCCAAATCCCCGGGACAGGGGGCTTGGTTCACCCCTCCACTTT. It yields the protein CASSPNPRDRGLGSPLHF. The chain joins TRBV28 to TRBJ1-6, with 12 bases aligning to TRBD1. The CDR3 is 18 residues long. From germline, CDR1 is MDHEN and CDR2 SYDVKM. The junction had 14 bases not matched to a gene; V was cut back by 5 bases and J by 9 bases.